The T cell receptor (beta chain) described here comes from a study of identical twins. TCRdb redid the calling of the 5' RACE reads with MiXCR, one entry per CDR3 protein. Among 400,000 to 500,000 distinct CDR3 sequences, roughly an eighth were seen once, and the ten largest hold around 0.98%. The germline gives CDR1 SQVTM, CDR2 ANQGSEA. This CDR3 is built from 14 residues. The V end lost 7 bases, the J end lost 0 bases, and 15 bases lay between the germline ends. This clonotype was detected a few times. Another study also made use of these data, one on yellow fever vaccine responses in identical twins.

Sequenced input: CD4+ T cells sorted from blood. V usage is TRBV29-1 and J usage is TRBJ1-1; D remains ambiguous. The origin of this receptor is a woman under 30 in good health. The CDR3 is CSATRTIMNTEAFF. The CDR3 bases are TGCAGCGCCACAAGGACGATCATGAACACTGAAGCTTTCTTT.